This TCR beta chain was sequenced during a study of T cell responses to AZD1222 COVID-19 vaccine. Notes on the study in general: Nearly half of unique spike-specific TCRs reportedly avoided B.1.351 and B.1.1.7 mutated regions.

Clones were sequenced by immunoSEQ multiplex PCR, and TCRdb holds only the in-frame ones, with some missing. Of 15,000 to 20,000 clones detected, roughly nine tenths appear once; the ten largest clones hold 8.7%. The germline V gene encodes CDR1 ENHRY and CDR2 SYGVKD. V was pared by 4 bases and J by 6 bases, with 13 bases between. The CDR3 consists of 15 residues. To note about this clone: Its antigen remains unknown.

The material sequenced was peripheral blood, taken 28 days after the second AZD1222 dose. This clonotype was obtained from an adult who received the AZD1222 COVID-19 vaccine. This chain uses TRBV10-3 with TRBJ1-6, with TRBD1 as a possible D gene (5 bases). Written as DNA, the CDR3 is TGTGCCATCAGTGGTCTGGGGGTAACTAATTCACCCCTCCACTTT. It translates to CAISGLGVTNSPLHF.